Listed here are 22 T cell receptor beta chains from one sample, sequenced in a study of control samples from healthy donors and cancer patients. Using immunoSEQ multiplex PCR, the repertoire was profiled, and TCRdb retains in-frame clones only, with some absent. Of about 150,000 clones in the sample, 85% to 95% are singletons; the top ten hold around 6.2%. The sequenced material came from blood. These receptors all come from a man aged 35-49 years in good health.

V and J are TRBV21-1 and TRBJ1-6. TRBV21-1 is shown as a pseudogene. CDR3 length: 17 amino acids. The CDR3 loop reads CASRGDRRFYYNSPLHF. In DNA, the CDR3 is TGTGCCAGCAGGGGGGACCGTCGATTCTATTATAATTCACCCCTCCACTTT.

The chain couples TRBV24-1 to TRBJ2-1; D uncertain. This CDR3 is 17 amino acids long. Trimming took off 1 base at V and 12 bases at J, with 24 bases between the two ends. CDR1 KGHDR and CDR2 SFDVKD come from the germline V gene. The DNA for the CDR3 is TGTGCCACCAGTGATTTCCTAGGGTCACAATGGGTGTTGTTGCAGTTCTTC. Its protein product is CATSDFLGSQWVLLQFF.

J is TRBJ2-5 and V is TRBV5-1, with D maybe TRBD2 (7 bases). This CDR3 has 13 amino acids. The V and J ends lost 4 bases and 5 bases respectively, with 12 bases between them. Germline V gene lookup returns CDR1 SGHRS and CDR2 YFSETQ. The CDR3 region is CASSRGGGETQYF. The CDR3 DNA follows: TGCGCCAGCAGCAGAGGCGGGGGCGAGACCCAGTACTTC.

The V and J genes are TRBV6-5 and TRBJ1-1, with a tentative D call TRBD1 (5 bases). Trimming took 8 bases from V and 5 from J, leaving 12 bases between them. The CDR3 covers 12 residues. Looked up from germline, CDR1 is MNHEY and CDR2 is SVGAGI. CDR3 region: CASQGLWTEAFF. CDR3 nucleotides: TGTGCCAGCCAGGGTTTGTGGACTGAAGCTTTCTTT.

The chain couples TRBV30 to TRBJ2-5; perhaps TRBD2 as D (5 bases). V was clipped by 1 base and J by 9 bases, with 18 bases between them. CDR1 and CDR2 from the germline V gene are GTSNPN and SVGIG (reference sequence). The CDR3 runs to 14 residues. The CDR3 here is CAWSGRHRLEAQYF. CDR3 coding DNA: TGTGCCTGGAGTGGCCGCCACCGATTGGAGGCCCAGTACTTC.

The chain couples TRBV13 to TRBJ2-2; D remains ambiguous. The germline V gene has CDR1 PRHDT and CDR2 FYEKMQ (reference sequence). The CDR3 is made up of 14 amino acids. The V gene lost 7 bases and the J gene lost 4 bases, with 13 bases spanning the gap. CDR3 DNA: TGTGCCAGCACCGAACCGGAATTCACCGGGGAGCTGTTTTTT. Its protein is CASTEPEFTGELFF.

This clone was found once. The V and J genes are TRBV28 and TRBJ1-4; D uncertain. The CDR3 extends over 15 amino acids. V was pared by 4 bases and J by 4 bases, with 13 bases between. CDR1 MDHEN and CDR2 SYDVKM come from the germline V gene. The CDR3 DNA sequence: TGTGCCAGCAGTTACTCCAACAGTGGTAATGAAAAACTGTTTTTT. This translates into CASSYSNSGNEKLFF.

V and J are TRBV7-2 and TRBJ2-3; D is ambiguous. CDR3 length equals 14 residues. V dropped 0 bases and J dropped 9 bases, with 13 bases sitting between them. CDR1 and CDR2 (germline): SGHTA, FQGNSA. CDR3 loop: CASSLAAPADTQYF. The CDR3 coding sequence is TGTGCCAGCAGCTTAGCGGCGCCGGCGGACACGCAGTATTTT.

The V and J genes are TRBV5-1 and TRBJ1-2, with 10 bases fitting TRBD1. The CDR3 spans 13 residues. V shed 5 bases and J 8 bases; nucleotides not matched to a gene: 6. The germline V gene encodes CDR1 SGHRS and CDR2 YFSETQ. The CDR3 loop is CASRPGTGDGYTF. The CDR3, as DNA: TGCGCCAGCAGGCCCGGGACAGGGGACGGCTACACCTTC.

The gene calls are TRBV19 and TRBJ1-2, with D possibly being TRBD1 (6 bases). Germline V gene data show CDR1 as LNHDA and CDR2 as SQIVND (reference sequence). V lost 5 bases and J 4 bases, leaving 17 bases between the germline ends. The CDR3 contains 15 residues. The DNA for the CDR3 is TGTGCCAGTAGTCCCGGACAGTACCCTAGCTATGGCTACACCTTC. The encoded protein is CASSPGQYPSYGYTF.

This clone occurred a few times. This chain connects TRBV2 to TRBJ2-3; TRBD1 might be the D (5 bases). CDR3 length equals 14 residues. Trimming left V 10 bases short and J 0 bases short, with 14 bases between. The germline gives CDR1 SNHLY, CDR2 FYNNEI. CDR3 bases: TGTGCCACAACACGGACACCCAGCACAGATACGCAGTATTTT. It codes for CATTRTPSTDTQYF.

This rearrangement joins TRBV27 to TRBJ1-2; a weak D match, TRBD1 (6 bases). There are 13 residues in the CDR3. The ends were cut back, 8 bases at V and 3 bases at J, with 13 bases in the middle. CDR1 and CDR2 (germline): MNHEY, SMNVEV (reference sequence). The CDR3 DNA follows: TGTGCCAGCGGCGAGGACAGAGACTATGGCTACACCTTC. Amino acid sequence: CASGEDRDYGYTF.

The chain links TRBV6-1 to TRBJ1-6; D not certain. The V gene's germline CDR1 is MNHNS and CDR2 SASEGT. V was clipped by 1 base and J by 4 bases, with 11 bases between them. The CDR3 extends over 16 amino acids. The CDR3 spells CASSEGGHIYNSPLHF. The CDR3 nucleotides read TGTGCCAGCAGTGAAGGCGGGCATATTTATAATTCACCCCTCCACTTT.

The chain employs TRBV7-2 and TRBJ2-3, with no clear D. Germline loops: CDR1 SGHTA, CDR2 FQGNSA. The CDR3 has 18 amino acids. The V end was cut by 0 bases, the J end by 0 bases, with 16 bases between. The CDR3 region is CASSLAYFVESSTDTQYF. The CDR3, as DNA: TGTGCCAGCAGCTTAGCGTACTTTGTAGAGTCTAGCACAGATACGCAGTATTTT.

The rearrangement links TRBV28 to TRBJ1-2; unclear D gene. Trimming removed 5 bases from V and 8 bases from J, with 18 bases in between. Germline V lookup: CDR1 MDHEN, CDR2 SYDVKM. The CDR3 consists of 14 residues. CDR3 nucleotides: TGTGCCAGCAGTCTCAGTTTCTTGGGCTCCGGCTACACCTTC. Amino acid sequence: CASSLSFLGSGYTF.

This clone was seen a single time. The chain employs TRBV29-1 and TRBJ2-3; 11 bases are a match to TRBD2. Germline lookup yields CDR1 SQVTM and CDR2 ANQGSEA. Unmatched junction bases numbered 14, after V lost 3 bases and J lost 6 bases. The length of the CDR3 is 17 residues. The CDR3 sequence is CSVEGQTSGGVYDTQYF. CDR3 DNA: TGCAGCGTTGAGGGCCAAACTAGCGGGGGTGTTTATGATACGCAGTATTTT.

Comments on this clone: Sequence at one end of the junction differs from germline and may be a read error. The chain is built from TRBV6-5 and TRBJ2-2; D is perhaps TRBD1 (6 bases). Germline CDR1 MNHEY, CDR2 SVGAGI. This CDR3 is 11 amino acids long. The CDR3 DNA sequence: TGCGCTACAGGGTTCACCGGGGAGCTGTTTTTT. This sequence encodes CATGFTGELFF.

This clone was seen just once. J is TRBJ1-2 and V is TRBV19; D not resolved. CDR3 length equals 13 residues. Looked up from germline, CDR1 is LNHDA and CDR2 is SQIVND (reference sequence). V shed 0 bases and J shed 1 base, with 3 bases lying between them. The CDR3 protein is CASSIDLNYGYTF. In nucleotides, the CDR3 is TGTGCCAGTAGTATAGACCTTAACTATGGCTACACCTTC.

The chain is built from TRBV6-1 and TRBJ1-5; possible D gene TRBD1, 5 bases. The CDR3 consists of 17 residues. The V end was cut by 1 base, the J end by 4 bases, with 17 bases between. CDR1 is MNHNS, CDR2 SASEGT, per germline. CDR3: CASSEVLWGKGNQPQHF. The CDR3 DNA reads TGTGCCAGCAGTGAAGTTCTATGGGGAAAGGGGAATCAGCCCCAGCATTTT.

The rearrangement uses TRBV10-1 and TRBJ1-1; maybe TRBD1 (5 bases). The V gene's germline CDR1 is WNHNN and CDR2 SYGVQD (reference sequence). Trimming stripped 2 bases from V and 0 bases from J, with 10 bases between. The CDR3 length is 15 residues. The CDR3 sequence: CASSERTDMNTEAFF. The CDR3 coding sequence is TGCGCCAGCAGTGAGAGGACGGACATGAACACTGAAGCTTTCTTT.

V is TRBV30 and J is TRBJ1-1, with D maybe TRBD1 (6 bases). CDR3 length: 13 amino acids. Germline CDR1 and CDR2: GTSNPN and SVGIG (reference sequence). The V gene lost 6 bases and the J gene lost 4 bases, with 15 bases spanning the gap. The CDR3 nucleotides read TGTGCCTGCCGACCAAGGGGGTCCACTGAAGCTTTCTTT. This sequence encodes CACRPRGSTEAFF.

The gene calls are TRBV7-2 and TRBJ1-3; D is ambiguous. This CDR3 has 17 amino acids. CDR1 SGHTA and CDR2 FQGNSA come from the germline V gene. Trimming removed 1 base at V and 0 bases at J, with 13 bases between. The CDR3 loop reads CASSLDGWAPSGNTIYF. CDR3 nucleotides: TGTGCCAGCAGCTTAGATGGTTGGGCCCCCTCTGGAAACACCATATATTTT.